This note documents a single T cell receptor beta chain sequence. Its antigen is as yet unknown. V was clipped by 1 base and J by 4 bases, with 10 bases between them. CDR1 is DFQATT and CDR2 is SNEGSKA in the germline V gene (reference sequence). The CDR3 runs 13 residues. As the template, RNA transcripts were used to amplify TCR beta CDR3 regions. Second-round multiplex PCR came after a first-round RT-PCR that employed HTBI primers. TCRdb called the multiplex PCR reads again in MiXCR, with one record for every CDR3 protein. The table includes around 51,000 distinct CDR3 sequences, roughly 52% detected once. These data are taken from a study of Graves' ophthalmopathy and Graves' hyperthyroidism. Turning to the study itself: Before any treatment was given, at initial diagnosis, peripheral blood was collected.

Study-level findings and limits: Forecasting of ophthalmopathy progression by the model achieved around 71% sensitivity and about 77% specificity. In blood, most expanded thyroid clonotypes above 0.001 frequency were also detected.

Material: peripheral blood. The chain joins TRBV20-1 to TRBJ1-1; D is ambiguous. The clonotype originates from an adult man with Graves' ophthalmopathy. The CDR3 reads CSARGSLSTEAFF. CDR3 nucleotide sequence: TGCAGTGCTAGAGGTTCGTTGAGCACTGAAGCTTTCTTT.